These 18 T cell receptor beta chains originate from one sample sequenced in a study of OX40 agonist ivuxolimab in advanced cancers. Only in-frame clones appear in the TCRdb table, and some are missing; sequencing was by immunoSEQ multiplex PCR. The sample records some 70,000 clones, roughly 88% being singletons. The sample in question was CD4+ or CD8+ T cells sorted from blood, obtained in a trial of the OX40 agonist ivuxolimab. The receptors here all came from an adult with an advanced solid tumor such as melanoma, head and neck, liver or kidney cancer.

The gene calls are TRBV27 and TRBJ2-2; a possible D gene is TRBD2 (7 bases). V shed 3 bases and J shed 4 bases, with 12 bases lying between them. This CDR3 has 15 amino acids. CDR1 is MNHEY and CDR2 is SMNVEV in the germline V gene (reference sequence). CDR3 region: CASSFLGGATGELFF. DNA for the CDR3: TGTGCCAGCAGTTTTCTTGGGGGGGCCACCGGGGAGCTGTTTTTT.

The rearrangement links TRBV28 to TRBJ2-6; D unresolved. The germline V and J ends were trimmed by 0 bases and 0 bases, with 12 bases remaining between them. Germline assignment: CDR1 MDHEN and CDR2 SYDVKM. The CDR3 covers 18 residues. The CDR3 here is CASSLWKTVPSGANVLTF. In DNA, the CDR3 is TGTGCCAGCAGTTTATGGAAGACCGTCCCCTCTGGGGCCAACGTCCTGACTTTC.

The chain is built from TRBV7-2 and TRBJ2-5, with 8 positions matching TRBD1. V dropped 3 bases and J dropped 5; count of bases not matched to a gene: 5. Germline V gene lookup returns CDR1 SGHTA and CDR2 FQGNSA. The CDR3 spans 14 residues. The CDR3 spells CASSFRQGRETQYF. Written as DNA, the CDR3 is TGTGCCAGCAGCTTCCGACAGGGGAGGGAGACCCAGTACTTC.

CDR3 sequence: CASSPRPDSDTQYF. In DNA, the CDR3 is TGTGCCAGCAGCCCCCGGCCCGATTCAGATACGCAGTATTTT. The chain joins TRBV7-8 to TRBJ2-3, with D uncertain. CDR3 length: 14 residues. Germline V gene sequence: CDR1 SGHVS, CDR2 FQNEAQ. The V end lost 5 bases, the J end lost 4 bases, and 13 bases lay between the germline ends.

The rearrangement links TRBV15 to TRBJ2-5, with TRBD2 as a possible D gene (5 bases). Germline assignment: CDR1 LNHNV and CDR2 YYDKDF (reference sequence). CDR3 length: 16 amino acids. V gave up 0 bases and J gave up 5 bases, with 16 bases separating them. In DNA, the CDR3 is TGTGCCACCAGCAGAGATTACGGGGTCCCCGGGGAGACCCAGTACTTC. It is translated as CATSRDYGVPGETQYF.

V usage is TRBV5-1 and J usage is TRBJ1-3, with D perhaps TRBD1 (5 bases). The CDR3 covers 14 residues. Germline lookup yields CDR1 SGHRS and CDR2 YFSETQ. Trimming left V 3 bases short and J 3 bases short, with 10 bases between. CDR3 amino acids: CASSWGDLGNTIYF. In DNA form, the CDR3 reads TGCGCCAGCAGCTGGGGGGATCTTGGAAACACCATATATTTT.

The CDR3 here is CASRAQGHINTEAFF. The CDR3 DNA follows: TGTGCCAGCAGGGCCCAGGGACACATAAACACTGAAGCTTTCTTT. This chain links TRBV7-9 with TRBJ1-1; possibly TRBD1 for D (6 bases). The germline CDR1 and CDR2 sequences are SEHNR and FQNEAQ (reference sequence). Trimming removed 6 bases at V and 2 bases at J, with 16 bases between. This CDR3 contains 15 residues.

This clone was detected only once. V and J are TRBV4-3 and TRBJ2-3; 10 positions agree with TRBD2. Germline CDR1 LGHNA, CDR2 YSLEER. Trimming removed 4 bases from V and 6 bases from J; junction bases left unmatched: 13. The CDR3 extends over 17 amino acids. The CDR3 coding sequence is TGCGCCAGCAGCCCTTCTCGGGGTAGCGGGGGGCCCGATACGCAGTATTTT. It is translated as CASSPSRGSGGPDTQYF.

The sample holds one count of this clone. The chain combines TRBV18 with TRBJ2-3; tentative D call: TRBD2 (7 bases). The V gene's germline CDR1 is KGHSH and CDR2 LQKENI. This CDR3 comprises 16 residues. V was shortened by 2 bases and J by 0 bases, with 12 bases between the two germline ends. In DNA form, the CDR3 reads TGTGCCAGCTCACCAATCCGGGGGGCGAGCACAGATACGCAGTATTTT. Amino acid sequence: CASSPIRGASTDTQYF.

J is TRBJ1-1 and V is TRBV6-5; D is unclear. This CDR3 is 11 amino acids long. From germline, CDR1 is MNHEY and CDR2 SVGAGI. The V end lost 8 bases, the J end lost 5 bases, and 9 bases lay between the germline ends. The CDR3 region is CASGGWTEAFF. CDR3 nucleotides: TGTGCCAGCGGTGGGTGGACTGAAGCTTTCTTT.

This clone was seen only a few times. This chain joins TRBV5-1 and TRBJ1-1; a possible D gene is TRBD1 (5 bases). The CDR3 has 15 residues. Trimming stripped 5 bases from V and 0 bases from J, with 14 bases between. Germline-derived CDR1 and CDR2 are SGHRS and YFSETQ. The CDR3 coding sequence is TGCGCCAGCAGAGGGCAGGGAGGCATGAACACTGAAGCTTTCTTT. Its translation is CASRGQGGMNTEAFF.

This clone turned up a few times. This chain connects TRBV10-3 to TRBJ1-2, with 8 bases lining up with TRBD1. V shed 6 bases and J 6 bases; nucleotides not matched to a gene: 6. From germline, CDR1 is ENHRY and CDR2 SYGVKD. CDR3 length: 13 residues. CDR3 region: CAIRPDREDGYTF. The CDR3 DNA reads as TGTGCCATCAGACCGGACAGGGAGGATGGCTACACCTTC.

J is TRBJ2-2 and V is TRBV5-1, with TRBD2 matching 8 bases. CDR3 length equals 15 residues. CDR1 and CDR2 from the germline V gene are SGHRS and YFSETQ. V gave up 4 bases and J gave up 5 bases; unmatched junction bases: 7. Here the CDR3 reads CASSRAGAGTGELFF. CDR3 DNA: TGCGCCAGCAGCCGAGCGGGGGCCGGGACCGGGGAGCTGTTTTTT.

This clone has a handful of counts. This rearrangement joins TRBV7-2 to TRBJ1-3; D ambiguous. The V gene's germline CDR1 is SGHTA and CDR2 FQGNSA. V was trimmed by 2 bases and J by 0 bases, leaving 8 bases between them. The CDR3 is made up of 15 amino acids. The CDR3 protein is CASSLYMTSGNTIYF. CDR3 bases: TGTGCCAGCAGCTTATACATGACCTCTGGAAACACCATATATTTT.

This clone appeared a single time. One junction end disagrees with the germline gene, perhaps due to a read error. This chain links TRBV7-7 with TRBJ2-2; 7 positions match TRBD2. The V gene's germline CDR1 is SSHAT and CDR2 FNYEAQ (reference sequence). The CDR3 spans 16 residues. CDR3 bases: TGTGCTAGCAGCTTTGGGGCGGGGGCGAACACCGGGGAGCTGTTTTTT. This codes for CASSFGAGANTGELFF.

The genes are TRBV7-2 and TRBJ1-6; no firm D call. Germline CDR1 SGHTA, CDR2 FQGNSA. The CDR3 runs to 14 residues. V lost 3 bases to trimming and J lost 5 bases, with 8 bases between them. CDR3 residues: CASSFHGDNSPLHF. The CDR3 DNA reads TGTGCCAGCAGCTTTCACGGAGATAATTCACCCCTCCACTTT.

In the case of this clone: The junction does not match germline at one end; this may be a read error. The rearrangement joins TRBV7-7 to TRBJ2-7, with TRBD1 as a possible D gene (5 bases). The CDR3 runs to 14 residues. Germline V gene sequence: CDR1 SSHAT, CDR2 FNYEAQ (reference sequence). The CDR3: CASSLNPGSHEQYF. The CDR3 bases are TGTGCTAGCAGCTTAAACCCAGGGTCTCACGAGCAGTACTTC.

V usage is TRBV5-4 and J usage is TRBJ2-7; D remains ambiguous. Germline V gene lookup returns CDR1 SGHNT and CDR2 YYREEE (reference sequence). The length of the CDR3 is 13 residues. V lost 1 base, J lost 6 bases, and 11 bases lay in between. Here the CDR3 DNA reads TGTGCCAGCAGCTTGAGGTTGACGGGCGAGCAGTACTTC. Protein: CASSLRLTGEQYF.